The rows below give T cell receptor beta chains drawn from one sample of a study of CD8+CD57+ T cells in acquired aplastic anemia. TCRdb passed the reads through MiXCR, listing each CDR3 protein once. Of 150,000 or so distinct CDR3 sequences in the sample, around 60% were seen once. Sequenced sample: sorted CD4+, CD8+, or CD8+CD57+ T cells (not recorded which) from PBMCs. The receptors come from a human donor in good health. Each CDR3 is given with its conserved first and last residue. The D gene is left open where the match is weak. Some rows mark clone size as missing; the rest say once, few, many or name a class of expanded clone.

size	V	J	D	CDR3	DNA
NA	TRBV10-3	TRBJ1-5	NA	CAISESGGSNQPQHF	TGTGCCATCAGTGAGTCAGGGGGAAGCAATCAGCCCCAGCATTTT
many	TRBV2	TRBJ2-7	NA	CASSDQRNSYEQYF	TGTGCCAGCAGTGATCAGCGGAACTCCTACGAGCAGTACTTC
NA	TRBV12-3/TRBV12-4	TRBJ2-1	TRBD2	CASRISGRTEQFF	TGTGCCAGCAGGATTAGCGGGAGGACAGAGCAGTTCTTC
NA	TRBV7-2	TRBJ1-1	NA	CASSSVAGTNTEAFF	TGTGCCAGCAGCAGCGTGGCTGGGACGAACACTGAAGCTTTCTTT
many	TRBV6-6	TRBJ2-5	NA	CASSYSPLGDQYF	TGTGCCAGCAGTTACTCGCCCCTCGGGGACCAGTACTTC
NA	TRBV19	TRBJ1-4	NA	CASTGLNEKLFF	TGTGCCAGTACGGGGCTTAATGAAAAACTGTTTTTT
few	TRBV10-3	TRBJ2-5	NA	CAISESKGRETQYF	TGTGCCATCAGTGAGTCGAAGGGGCGAGAGACCCAGTACTTC
NA	TRBV19	TRBJ1-2	TRBD1	CASSNRTGNTF	TGTGCCAGTAGTAACAGGACAGGGAACACCTTC
NA	TRBV9	TRBJ1-2	TRBD1	CASRGGDYGYTF	TGCGCCAGCAGGGGGGGCGACTATGGCTACACCTTC
few	TRBV2	TRBJ2-7	TRBD2	CASSPLRILTGGRSYEQYF	TGTGCCAGCAGTCCGCTAAGGATTCTTACGGGGGGAAGATCCTACGAGCAGTACTTC
many	TRBV4-2	TRBJ2-2	NA	CASSRDTGELFF	TGTGCCAGCAGCCGGGACACCGGGGAGCTGTTTTTT
NA	TRBV7-9	TRBJ2-1	NA	CASDGRTDYNEQFF	TGTGCCAGCGACGGACGGACGGATTACAATGAGCAGTTCTTC
NA	TRBV7-2	TRBJ1-5	NA	CASSLAGKPQHF	TGTGCCAGCAGCTTAGCGGGTAAGCCCCAGCATTTT
NA	TRBV7-3	TRBJ2-3	NA	CASSQAPSSADTQYF	TGTGCCAGCAGCCAGGCACCTAGCTCGGCAGATACGCAGTATTTT
NA	TRBV5-1	TRBJ1-2	TRBD1	CASTPRTGDYGYTF	TGCGCCAGCACCCCGCGGACAGGGGACTATGGCTACACCTTC
few	TRBV19	TRBJ1-5	NA	CASSAGNQPQHF	TGTGCCAGTAGTGCCGGCAATCAGCCCCAGCATTTT
NA	TRBV12-3/TRBV12-4	TRBJ1-1	NA	CASSHSPGATEAFF	TGTGCCAGCAGCCATTCCCCAGGGGCCACTGAAGCTTTCTTT
NA	TRBV25-1	TRBJ1-1	NA	CASSETRGNTEASF	TGTGCCAGCAGTGAGACGCGAGGGAACACTGAAGCTTCCTTT
NA	TRBV19	TRBJ1-5	NA	CASMAPGDSNQPQHF	TGTGCCAGTATGGCCCCGGGGGATAGCAATCAGCCCCAGCATTTT
NA	TRBV7-8	TRBJ1-4	TRBD1	CASSRDRGFGKLFF	TGTGCCAGCAGCCGGGACAGGGGTTTTGGAAAACTGTTTTTT
few	TRBV10-3	TRBJ2-7	TRBD2	CAISLGLAGEANEQYF	TGTGCCATCAGCCTCGGACTAGCGGGAGAGGCCAACGAGCAGTACTTC
NA	TRBV9	TRBJ2-7	TRBD1	CASGQGANEQYF	TGTGCCAGCGGGCAGGGGGCAAACGAGCAGTACTTC
few	TRBV20-1	TRBJ1-2	NA	CSALSGDYGYTF	TGCAGTGCGCTAAGCGGGGACTATGGCTACACCTTC
once	TRBV20-1	TRBJ2-3	TRBD2	CSARERRRERDTQYF	TGCAGTGCTAGAGAAAGGAGGCGGGAGCGGGATACGCAGTATTTT
NA	TRBV12-3/TRBV12-4	TRBJ2-3	TRBD2	CASSGGTSGPDTQYF	TGTGCCAGCAGTGGTGGGACTAGCGGCCCAGATACGCAGTATTTT
NA	TRBV10-3	TRBJ1-1	NA	CAISESEGQLNTEAFF	TGTGCCATCAGTGAGTCTGAAGGGCAGCTGAACACTGAAGCTTTCTTT
many	TRBV5-8	TRBJ2-1	TRBD2	CASSLSGGRADHEQFF	TGTGCCAGCAGCTTGAGTGGCGGGAGGGCCGATCATGAGCAGTTCTTC
many	TRBV7-3	TRBJ2-2	TRBD2	CASSLLPIAGGPTGELFF	TGTGCCAGCAGCCTCCTTCCCATAGCGGGAGGGCCAACCGGGGAGCTGTTTTTT
few	TRBV2	TRBJ2-1	TRBD2	CASSVGSGGQYNEQFF	TGTGCCAGCAGTGTTGGTAGCGGGGGGCAATACAATGAGCAGTTCTTC
once	TRBV29-1	TRBJ1-1	NA	CSVETDNTEAFF	TGCAGCGTCGAGACAGACAACACTGAAGCTTTCTTT
once	TRBV12-3/TRBV12-4	TRBJ2-5	NA	CASSFGGTVQETQYF	TGTGCCAGCAGTTTTGGCGGGACGGTACAAGAGACCCAGTACTTC
many	TRBV20-1	TRBJ2-7	NA	CSADRVAYEQYF	TGCAGTGCAGACAGAGTCGCCTACGAGCAGTACTTC
NA	TRBV7-8	TRBJ1-2	NA	CASSVRAGGGYTF	TGTGCCAGCAGCGTTCGGGCCGGAGGGGGCTACACCTTC
NA	TRBV20-1	TRBJ2-7	NA	CSAREGAVYEQYF	TGCAGTGCTAGAGAGGGGGCAGTATACGAGCAGTACTTC
NA	TRBV15	TRBJ1-2	NA	CATSDGVWGYTF	TGTGCCACCAGCGATGGGGTTTGGGGCTACACCTTC
NA	TRBV19	TRBJ2-1	TRBD2	CASSITSGRRNEQFF	TGTGCCAGTAGTATTACTAGCGGGAGACGGAATGAGCAGTTCTTC
NA	TRBV7-9	TRBJ2-1	TRBD1	CASSITGGLTYNEQFF	TGTGCCAGCAGCATCACAGGGGGCCTTACCTACAATGAGCAGTTCTTC
NA	TRBV7-9	TRBJ1-2	NA	CASSYLRTRTANYTF	TGTGCCAGCAGCTACCTCCGAACGCGGACAGCTAACTACACCTTC
few	TRBV7-3	TRBJ1-1	NA	CASSLGVDNTEAFF	TGTGCCAGCAGCTTGGGTGTAGACAACACTGAAGCTTTCTTT
many	TRBV27	TRBJ2-2	NA	CASSLSGELFF	TGTGCCAGCAGTTTATCCGGGGAGCTGTTTTTT
NA	TRBV7-2	TRBJ2-5	NA	CASSPGGRGGAQYF	TGTGCCAGCAGCCCAGGAGGGAGAGGGGGGGCCCAGTACTTC
NA	TRBV20-1	TRBJ2-7	TRBD2	CSARDLAGGDANEQYF	TGCAGTGCTAGAGATCTAGCGGGAGGGGACGCAAACGAGCAGTACTTC
NA	TRBV7-6	TRBJ1-1	NA	CASGLLPGAEAFF	TGTGCCAGCGGCTTATTGCCGGGGGCTGAGGCTTTCTTT
NA	TRBV20-1	TRBJ1-2	TRBD1	CSAPGQGGGYTF	TGCAGTGCCCCGGGACAGGGAGGAGGCTACACCTTC
NA	TRBV20-1	TRBJ2-5	NA	CSSRTEETQYF	TGCAGTTCTAGGACTGAGGAGACCCAGTACTTC
few	TRBV7-9	TRBJ2-7	NA	CASSLGLAGTYEQYF	TGTGCCAGCAGCTTAGGGCTGGCAGGGACGTACGAGCAGTACTTC
NA	TRBV10-3	TRBJ1-2	TRBD1	CAISLTGDSYGYTF	TGTGCCATCAGTCTAACAGGGGATAGCTATGGCTACACCTTC
few	TRBV9	TRBJ2-1	TRBD2	CASGGAYNEQFF	TGTGCCTCCGGGGGGGCCTACAATGAGCAGTTCTTC
NA	TRBV7-9	TRBJ2-2	TRBD1	CASRGTDGNTGELFF	TGTGCCAGCAGAGGGACAGACGGGAACACCGGGGAGCTGTTTTTT
NA	TRBV10-3	TRBJ1-2	NA	CAISGGYGYTF	TGTGCCATCAGTGGGGGCTATGGCTACACCTTC
few	TRBV19	TRBJ2-7	NA	CASSESGLVHEQYF	TGTGCCAGTAGTGAGTCAGGGTTGGTCCACGAGCAGTACTTC